This TCR beta chain comes out of a study of shared clonotypes between healthy human individuals. On the study more broadly: Three CD4 naive, three CD4 memory, two CD8 naive and one CD8 memory plate were used per donor.

Those who donated, Caucasian adults without exception, all lived in Nashville, Tennessee. The investigators split CD4+ cells into a CD45RA+ naive subset and a CD45RA-negative memory subset. TCRdb's copy holds only in-frame clones and misses some; the assay was immunoSEQ multiplex PCR. Among 2 million to 2.5 million clones listed, approximately 95% were seen once. The CDR3 is 16 residues long. Germline V lookup: CDR1 KGHSH, CDR2 LQKENI. With 2 bases removed from V and 2 bases from J, the gap between germline ends came to 16 bases. The TCR originated in a man younger than 35 in good health. The genes are TRBV18 and TRBJ2-7; D perhaps matches TRBD2 (6 bases). Sample: naive CD4+ T cells sorted from blood. This sample's subset: CD45RA+ positively selected. As DNA, the CDR3 is TGTGCCAGCTCACCAAAAGCAGGACTATCAACCTACGAGCAGTACTTC. Protein sequence: CASSPKAGLSTYEQYF.